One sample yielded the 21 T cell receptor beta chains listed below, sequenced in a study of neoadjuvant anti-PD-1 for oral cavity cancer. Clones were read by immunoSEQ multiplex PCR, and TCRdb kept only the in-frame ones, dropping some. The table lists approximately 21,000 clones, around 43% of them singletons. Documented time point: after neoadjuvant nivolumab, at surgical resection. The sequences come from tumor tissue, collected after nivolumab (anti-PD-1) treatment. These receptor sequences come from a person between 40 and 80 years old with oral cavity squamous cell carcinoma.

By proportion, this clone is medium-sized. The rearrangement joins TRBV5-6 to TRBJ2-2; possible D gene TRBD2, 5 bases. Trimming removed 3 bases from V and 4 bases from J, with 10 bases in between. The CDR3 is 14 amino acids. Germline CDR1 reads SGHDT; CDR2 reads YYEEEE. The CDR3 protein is CASSYGMGTGELFF. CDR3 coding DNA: TGTGCCAGCAGCTACGGGATGGGCACCGGGGAGCTGTTTTTT.

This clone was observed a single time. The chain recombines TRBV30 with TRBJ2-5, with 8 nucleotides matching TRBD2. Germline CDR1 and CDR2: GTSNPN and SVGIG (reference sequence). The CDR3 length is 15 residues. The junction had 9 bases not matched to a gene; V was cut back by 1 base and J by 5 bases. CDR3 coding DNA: TGTGCCTGGAGTGCCCCCCAGCGGGGGACGGAGACCCAGTACTTC. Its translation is CAWSAPQRGTETQYF.

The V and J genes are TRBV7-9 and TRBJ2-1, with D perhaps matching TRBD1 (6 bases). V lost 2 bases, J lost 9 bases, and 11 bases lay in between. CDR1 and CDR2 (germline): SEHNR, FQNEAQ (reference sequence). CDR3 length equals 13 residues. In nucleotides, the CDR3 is TGTGCCAGCAGCTTACAGGGGTTTGGTGAGCAGTTCTTC. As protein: CASSLQGFGEQFF.

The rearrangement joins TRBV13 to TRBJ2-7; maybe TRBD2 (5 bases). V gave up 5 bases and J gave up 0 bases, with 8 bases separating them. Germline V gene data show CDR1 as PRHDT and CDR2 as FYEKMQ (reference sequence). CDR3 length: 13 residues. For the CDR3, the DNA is TGTGCCAGCAGCCAGCGGATCTCCTACGAGCAGTACTTC. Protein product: CASSQRISYEQYF.

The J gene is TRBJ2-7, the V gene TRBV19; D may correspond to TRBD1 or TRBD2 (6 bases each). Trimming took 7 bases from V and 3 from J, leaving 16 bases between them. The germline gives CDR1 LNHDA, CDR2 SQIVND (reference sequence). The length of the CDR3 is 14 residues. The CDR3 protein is CASKGGTGHYEQYF. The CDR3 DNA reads TGTGCCAGTAAAGGGGGGACGGGACACTACGAGCAGTACTTC. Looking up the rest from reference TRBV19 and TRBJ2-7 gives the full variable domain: DGGITQSPKYLFRKEGQNVTLSCEQNLNHDAMYWYRQDPGQGLRLIYYSQIVNDFQKGDIAEGYSVSREKKESFPLTVTSAQKNPTAFYLCASKGGTGHYEQYFGPGTRLTVT.

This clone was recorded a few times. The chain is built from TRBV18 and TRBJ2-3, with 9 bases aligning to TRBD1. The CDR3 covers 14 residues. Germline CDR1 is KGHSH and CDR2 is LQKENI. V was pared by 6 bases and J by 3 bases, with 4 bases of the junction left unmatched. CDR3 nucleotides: TGTGCCAGCTCTGGACAGGGGAAGACAGATACGCAGTATTTT. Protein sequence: CASSGQGKTDTQYF. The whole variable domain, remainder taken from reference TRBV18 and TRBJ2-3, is NAGVMQNPRHLVRRRGQEARLRCSPMKGHSHVYWYRQLPEEGLKFMVYLQKENIIDESGMPKERFSAEFPKEGPSILRIQQVVRGDSAAYFCASSGQGKTDTQYFGPGTRLTVL.

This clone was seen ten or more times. CDR3 in amino acids: CASSESNQPQHF. DNA of the CDR3: TGTGCCAGCAGTGAAAGCAATCAGCCCCAGCATTTT. The V and J genes are TRBV2 and TRBJ1-5; D gene uncertain. Germline V CDR1 and CDR2: SNHLY, FYNNEI. This CDR3 has 12 residues. Trimming cost V 2 bases and J 1 base, with 0 bases left between them.

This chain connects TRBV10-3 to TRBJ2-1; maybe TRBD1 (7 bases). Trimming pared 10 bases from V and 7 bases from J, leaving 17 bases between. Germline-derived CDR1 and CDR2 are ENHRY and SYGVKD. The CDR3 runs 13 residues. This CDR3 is CATRQGRGNEQFF. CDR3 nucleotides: TGTGCCACCCGACAGGGTCGGGGGAATGAGCAGTTCTTC.

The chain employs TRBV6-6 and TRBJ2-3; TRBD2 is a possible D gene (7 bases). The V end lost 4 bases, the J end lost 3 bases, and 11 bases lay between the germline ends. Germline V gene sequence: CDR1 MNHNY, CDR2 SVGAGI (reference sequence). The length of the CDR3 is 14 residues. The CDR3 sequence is CASSFGGPTDTQYF. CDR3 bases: TGTGCCAGCAGTTTCGGGGGGCCTACAGATACGCAGTATTTT.

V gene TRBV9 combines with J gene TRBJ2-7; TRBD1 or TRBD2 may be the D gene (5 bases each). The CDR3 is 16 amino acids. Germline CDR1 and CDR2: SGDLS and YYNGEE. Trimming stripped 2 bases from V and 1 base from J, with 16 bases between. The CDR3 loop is CASSVSGTGLSYEQYF. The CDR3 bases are TGTGCCAGCAGCGTCTCCGGGACCGGACTTTCCTACGAGCAGTACTTC.

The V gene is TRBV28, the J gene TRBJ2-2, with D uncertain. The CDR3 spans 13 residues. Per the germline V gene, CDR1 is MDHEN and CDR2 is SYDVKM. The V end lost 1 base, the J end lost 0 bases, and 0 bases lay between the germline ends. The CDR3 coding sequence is TGTGCCAGCAGTTTATCGAACACCGGGGAGCTGTTTTTT. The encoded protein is CASSLSNTGELFF.

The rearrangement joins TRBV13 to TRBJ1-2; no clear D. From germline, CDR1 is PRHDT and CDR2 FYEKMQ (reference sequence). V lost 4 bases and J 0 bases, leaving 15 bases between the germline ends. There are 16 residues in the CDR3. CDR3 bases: TGTGCCAGCAGCTCACGCGGACTTGGCGCTAACTATGGCTACACCTTC. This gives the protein CASSSRGLGANYGYTF.

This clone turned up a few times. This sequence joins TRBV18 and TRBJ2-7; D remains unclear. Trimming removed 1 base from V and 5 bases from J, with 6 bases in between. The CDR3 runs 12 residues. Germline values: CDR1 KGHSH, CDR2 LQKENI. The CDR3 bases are TGTGCCAGCTCACCACAGCCCAACGAGCAGTACTTC. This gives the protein CASSPQPNEQYF.

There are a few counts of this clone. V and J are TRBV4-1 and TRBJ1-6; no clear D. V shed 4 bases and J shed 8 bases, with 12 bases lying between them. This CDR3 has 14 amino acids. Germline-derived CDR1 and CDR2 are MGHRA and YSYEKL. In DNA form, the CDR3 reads TGCGCCAGCAGCCTAGGAGGCGCAGATTCACCCCTCCACTTT. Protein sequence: CASSLGGADSPLHF.

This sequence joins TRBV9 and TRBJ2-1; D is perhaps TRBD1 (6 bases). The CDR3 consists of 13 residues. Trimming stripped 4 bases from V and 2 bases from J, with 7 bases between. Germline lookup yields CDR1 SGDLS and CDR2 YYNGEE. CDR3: CASSRDTYNEQFF. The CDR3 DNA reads TGTGCCAGCAGCAGGGACACCTACAATGAGCAGTTCTTC.

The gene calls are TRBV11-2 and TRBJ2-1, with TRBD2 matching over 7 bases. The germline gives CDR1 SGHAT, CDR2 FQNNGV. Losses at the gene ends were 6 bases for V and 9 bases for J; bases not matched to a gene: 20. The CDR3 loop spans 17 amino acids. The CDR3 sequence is CASSSAPPLGGGSEQFF. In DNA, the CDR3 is TGTGCCAGCAGTTCCGCACCCCCGTTGGGGGGAGGGAGTGAGCAGTTCTTC.

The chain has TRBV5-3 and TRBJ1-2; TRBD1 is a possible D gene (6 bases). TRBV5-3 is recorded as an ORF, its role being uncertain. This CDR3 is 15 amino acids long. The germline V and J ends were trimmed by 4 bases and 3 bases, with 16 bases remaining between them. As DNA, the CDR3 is TGTGCCAGAAGCCCCCAAGGGGGACGGGACTATGGCTACACCTTC. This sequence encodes CARSPQGGRDYGYTF.

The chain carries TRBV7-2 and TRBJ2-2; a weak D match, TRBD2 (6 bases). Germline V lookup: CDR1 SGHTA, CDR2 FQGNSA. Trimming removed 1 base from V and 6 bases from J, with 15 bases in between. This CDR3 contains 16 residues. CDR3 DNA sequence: TGTGCCAGCAGCTTAGTAGGGTCAGGGAGGTCCGGGGAGCTGTTTTTT. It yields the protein CASSLVGSGRSGELFF.

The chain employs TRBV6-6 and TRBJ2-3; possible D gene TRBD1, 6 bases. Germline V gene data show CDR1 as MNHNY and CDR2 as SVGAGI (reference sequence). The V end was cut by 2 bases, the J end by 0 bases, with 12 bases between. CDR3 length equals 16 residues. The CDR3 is CASSYGGITSTDTQYF. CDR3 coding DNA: TGTGCCAGCAGTTACGGGGGCATAACTAGCACAGATACGCAGTATTTT.

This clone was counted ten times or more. The CDR3 is CASSLTVRGPDTEAFF. The CDR3, as DNA: TGTGCCAGCAGTTTGACGGTGAGGGGCCCGGACACTGAAGCTTTCTTT. This chain uses TRBV28 with TRBJ1-1, with D possibly being TRBD1 (5 bases). Trimming cost V 3 bases and J 3 bases, with 17 bases left between them. CDR1 is MDHEN, CDR2 SYDVKM, per germline. The CDR3 is 16 amino acids.

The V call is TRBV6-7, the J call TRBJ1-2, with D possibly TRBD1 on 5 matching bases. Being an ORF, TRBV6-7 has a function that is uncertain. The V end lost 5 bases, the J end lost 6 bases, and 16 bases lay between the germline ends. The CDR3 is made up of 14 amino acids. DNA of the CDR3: TGTGCCAGCAGTGAATGGGCAGGGAGAGATGGCTACACCTTC. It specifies CASSEWAGRDGYTF.